This TCR beta chain comes out of a study of OX40 agonist ivuxolimab in advanced cancers. Background on the study: Patients achieving partial responses numbered three: one hepatocellular carcinoma case and two cutaneous melanoma cases. Study-wide results and caveats: CD8+ T cells showed, on average, more clonal expansion than CD4+ cells.

The data were produced by immunoSEQ multiplex PCR, yet TCRdb's version contains in-frame clones alone and is incomplete. The top ten clones hold 3.5% to 4% of a sample with about 95,000 clones, approximately 86% of them seen once. To note about this clone: Its specificity is unknown.

This CDR3 has 14 residues. Germline V gene sequence: CDR1 MNHEY, CDR2 SMNVEV (reference sequence). The V gene lost 6 bases and the J gene lost 6 bases, with 15 bases spanning the gap. The chain links TRBV27 to TRBJ1-5; no reliable D call. The sequence was collected from an adult with an advanced solid tumor such as melanoma, head and neck, liver or kidney cancer. Sequenced here: CD4+ or CD8+ T cells sorted from blood, sampled in a trial of the OX40 agonist ivuxolimab. The chain's CDR3 is CASRHNPWGQPQHF. CDR3 nucleotides: TGTGCCAGCAGACACAACCCTTGGGGTCAGCCCCAGCATTTT.